This TCR beta chain was identified in a study of blood T cells in healthy people across ages. Of note for this clonotype: The antigen is undetermined.

Combining a sample-barcoded 5' primer with a J-beta primer mix, a second PCR ran for roughly 7 to 12 cycles. Each of the cDNA molecules was tagged by a template-switch adaptor with 12 random nucleotides. TCRdb analysed the 5' RACE reads with MiXCR anew, one entry per CDR3 protein. The sample has 1.8 million or so distinct CDR3 sequences; roughly two fifths are singletons. There are 12 residues in the CDR3. The V gene lost 9 bases and the J gene lost 2 bases, with 11 bases spanning the gap. Germline CDR1 MNHEY, CDR2 SVGEGT. Study observations and caveats: Greater diversity and more naive CD4+ cells were seen in long-lived donors than in aged donors.

The sample providers were healthy Caucasian people from Russia, aged roughly 6 to 90. This clonotype was sampled from a human donor in good health. Sample: blood. This chain uses TRBV6-2 or TRBV6-3 with TRBJ2-7; D gene unclear. The CDR3, as DNA: TGTGCCAGTCGGACCCTTGCCTACGAGCAGTACTTC. It yields the protein CASRTLAYEQYF.